Below, one T cell receptor (beta chain) is given with its context. Measured with immunoSEQ multiplex PCR; TCRdb has only the in-frame clones, and not every one. The sample carries over 65,000 clones, approximately 89% recorded once. This sample stems from a study of T cell changes during pregnancy in multiple sclerosis. In germline, CDR1 is MNHEY, CDR2 SMNVEV (reference sequence). CDR3 length: 17 residues. V dropped 4 bases and J dropped 0; count of bases not matched to a gene: 10. This TCR came from a female donor with multiple sclerosis, enrolled in a pregnancy study. The sequences come from peripheral blood, collected in the first trimester of pregnancy. The chain uses TRBV27 and TRBJ1-1; 8 bases align to TRBD1. CDR3 protein: CASSSAGRGRMNTEAFF. In DNA form, the CDR3 reads TGTGCCAGCAGTTCCGCGGGCAGGGGGCGAATGAACACTGAAGCTTTCTTT.